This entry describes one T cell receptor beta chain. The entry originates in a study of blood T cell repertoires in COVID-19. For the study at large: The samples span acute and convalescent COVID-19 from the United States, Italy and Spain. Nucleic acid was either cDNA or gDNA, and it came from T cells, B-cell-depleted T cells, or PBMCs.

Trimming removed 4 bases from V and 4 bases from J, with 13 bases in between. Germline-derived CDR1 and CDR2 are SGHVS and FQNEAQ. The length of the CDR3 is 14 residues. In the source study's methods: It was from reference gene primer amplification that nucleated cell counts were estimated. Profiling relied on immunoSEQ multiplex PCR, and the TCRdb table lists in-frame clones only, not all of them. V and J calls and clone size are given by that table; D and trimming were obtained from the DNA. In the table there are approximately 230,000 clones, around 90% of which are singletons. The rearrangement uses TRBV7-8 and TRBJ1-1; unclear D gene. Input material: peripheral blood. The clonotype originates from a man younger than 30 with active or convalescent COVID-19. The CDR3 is CASSSTARGTEAFF. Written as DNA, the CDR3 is TGTGCCAGCAGCTCCACCGCTCGGGGCACTGAAGCTTTCTTT. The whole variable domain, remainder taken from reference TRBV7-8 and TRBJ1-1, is GAGVSQSPRYKVAKRGQDVALRCDPISGHVSLFWYQQALGQGPEFLTYFQNEAQLDKSGLPSDRFFAERPEGSVSTLKIQRTQQEDSAVYLCASSSTARGTEAFFGQGTRLTVV.